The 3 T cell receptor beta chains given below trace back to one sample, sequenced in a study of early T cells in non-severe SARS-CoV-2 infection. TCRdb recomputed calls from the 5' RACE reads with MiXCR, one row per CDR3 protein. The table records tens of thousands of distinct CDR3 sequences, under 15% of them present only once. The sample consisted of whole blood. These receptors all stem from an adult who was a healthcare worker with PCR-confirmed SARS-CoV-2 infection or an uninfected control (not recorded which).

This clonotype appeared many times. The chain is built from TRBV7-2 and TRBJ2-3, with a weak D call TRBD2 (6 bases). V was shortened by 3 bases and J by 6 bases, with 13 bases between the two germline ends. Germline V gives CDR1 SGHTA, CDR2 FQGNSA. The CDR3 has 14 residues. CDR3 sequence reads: CASSFRGGVDTQYF. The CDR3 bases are TGTGCCAGCAGCTTTCGAGGCGGGGTGGATACGCAGTATTTT.

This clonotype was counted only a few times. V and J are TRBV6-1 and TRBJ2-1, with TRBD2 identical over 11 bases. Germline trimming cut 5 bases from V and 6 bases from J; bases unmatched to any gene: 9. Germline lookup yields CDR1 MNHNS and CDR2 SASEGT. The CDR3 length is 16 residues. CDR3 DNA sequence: TGTGCCAGCAGTATAAGTAGCGGGGGGGCCGCCAATGAGCAGTTCTTC. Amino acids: CASSISSGGAANEQFF.

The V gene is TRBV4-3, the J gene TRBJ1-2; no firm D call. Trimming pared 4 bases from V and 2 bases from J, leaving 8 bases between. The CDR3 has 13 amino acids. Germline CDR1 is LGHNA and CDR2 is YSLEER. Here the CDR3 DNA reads TGCGCCAGCAGCCCCGAACGGAACTATGGCTACACCTTC. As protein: CASSPERNYGYTF.